Below, 32 T cell receptor beta chains from the same sample are listed, as sequenced in a study of neoadjuvant anti-PD-1 for oral cavity cancer (dated by TCRdb to about 2021). The label giving this sample's time point can be read as: before neoadjuvant nivolumab. To prepare the library, the immunoSEQ multiplex PCR assay was applied. TCRdb stores this immuneACCESS table with in-frame sequences only. Part of the clones is absent; in the studies checked, under half of the shortfall reflects unresolved V genes, and no reason is known for the rest. Counted in this sample were 15,000 or so clones; roughly three fifths of them appeared once. The ten largest clones represent 2.8% of the sample. The sample here was PBMCs, taken before nivolumab (anti-PD-1) treatment. The source is a person between 40 and 80 years old with oral cavity squamous cell carcinoma.

The chain links TRBV11-3 to TRBJ2-2; unclear D gene. Per the germline V gene, CDR1 is SGHNT and CDR2 is YENEEA. V lost 5 bases, J lost 6 bases, and 16 bases lay in between. The CDR3 loop spans 15 amino acids. CDR3 loop: CASSPSAEKAGELFF. DNA for the CDR3: TGTGCCAGCAGCCCTTCTGCGGAGAAGGCCGGGGAGCTGTTTTTT.

This chain joins TRBV10-3 and TRBJ2-1; the D is unclear. V shed 0 bases and J shed 7 bases, with 16 bases lying between them. The CDR3 is made up of 16 amino acids. CDR1 and CDR2 (germline): ENHRY, SYGVKD. The CDR3 here is CAISESIASVGNEQFF. CDR3 nucleotide sequence: TGTGCCATCAGTGAGTCGATTGCTAGTGTTGGGAATGAGCAGTTCTTC.

The V and J genes are TRBV2 and TRBJ2-1; 7 bases are a match to TRBD1. The V and J ends lost 6 bases and 9 bases, in that order; junction bases with no gene match: 17. Germline V gene sequence: CDR1 SNHLY, CDR2 FYNNEI. This CDR3 contains 16 residues. The CDR3 reads CASRRPGTEGRSEQFF. The CDR3 region has the DNA TGTGCCAGCAGACGGCCGGGGACAGAGGGCCGCAGTGAGCAGTTCTTC.

The V and J genes are TRBV4-1 and TRBJ2-1; D remains unclear. The ends were cut back, 0 bases at V and 6 bases at J, with 6 bases in the middle. The CDR3 runs to 13 residues. Germline CDR1 MGHRA, CDR2 YSYEKL. DNA of the CDR3: TGCGCCAGCAGCCAAGATGGTCTCAATGAGCAGTTCTTC. It specifies CASSQDGLNEQFF.

The rearrangement joins TRBV10-2 to TRBJ1-1, with no clear D. In germline, CDR1 is WSHSY, CDR2 SAAADI. This CDR3 is built from 15 residues. Trimming removed 2 bases at V and 1 base at J, with 11 bases between. CDR3 in DNA: TGCGCCAGCAGTGAGAGGCGATCCTCGAACACTGAAGCTTTCTTT. It encodes CASSERRSSNTEAFF.

This clone occurred a few times. V usage is TRBV9 and J usage is TRBJ1-2; D possibly corresponds to TRBD1 (6 bases). Germline V gene data show CDR1 as SGDLS and CDR2 as YYNGEE. Trimming removed 0 bases from V and 3 bases from J, with 6 bases in between. There are 13 residues in the CDR3. The CDR3 nucleotides read TGTGCCAGCAGCGTAGACAGGGACTATGGCTACACCTTC. Amino acids: CASSVDRDYGYTF.

The V call is TRBV19, the J call TRBJ1-2; 7 nucleotides align to TRBD1. V lost 7 bases and J lost 4; bases outside the gene matches: 9. Germline V gene sequence: CDR1 LNHDA, CDR2 SQIVND (reference sequence). The CDR3 totals 14 residues. CDR3 region: CASMLAQGFYGYTF. CDR3 sequence (DNA): TGTGCCAGTATGCTCGCACAGGGGTTCTATGGCTACACCTTC.

This sequence joins TRBV10-3 and TRBJ1-5; D is perhaps TRBD1 (5 bases). Trimming shortened V by 0 bases and J by 2 bases, and 8 bases separated the two germline ends. The CDR3 sequence is 15 residues long. Germline V gives CDR1 ENHRY, CDR2 SYGVKD. The CDR3 loop is CAISESGGGNQPQHF. In nucleotides, the CDR3 is TGTGCCATCAGTGAGTCGGGGGGTGGCAATCAGCCCCAGCATTTT.

The chain is built from TRBV25-1 and TRBJ1-3; 7 bases map to TRBD1. CDR3 length equals 15 residues. Trimming removed 2 bases from V and 4 bases from J; junction bases left unmatched: 5. Germline values: CDR1 MGHDK, CDR2 SYGVNS. CDR3 nucleotides: TGTGCCAGCAGTGAACTACAGGGGAAGGGAAACACCATATATTTT. Its translation is CASSELQGKGNTIYF.

Here the CDR3 reads CASSPQQGAAEKLFF. DNA for the CDR3: TGTGCCAGCAGCCCCCAACAGGGGGCGGCTGAAAAACTGTTTTTT. The chain joins TRBV7-2 to TRBJ1-4, with TRBD1 matching over 9 bases. The germline CDR1 and CDR2 sequences are SGHTA and FQGNSA. V lost 5 bases, J lost 7 bases, and 8 bases stayed unmatched. The CDR3 is 15 residues long.

This clone was seen a few times. The J gene is TRBJ1-5, the V gene TRBV10-2; D gene uncertain. CDR1 and CDR2 (germline): WSHSY, SAAADI. The germline V and J ends were trimmed by 5 bases and 8 bases, with 10 bases remaining between them. There are 12 residues in the CDR3. CDR3 amino acids: CASSSGREPQHF. DNA for the CDR3: TGCGCCAGCAGTTCGGGGAGGGAGCCCCAGCATTTT.

The chain's CDR3 is CASSYSGSFSYNEQFF. The CDR3, as DNA: TGTGCCAGCAGTTATTCCGGCTCCTTCTCCTACAATGAGCAGTTCTTC. The chain carries TRBV6-5 and TRBJ2-1; D gene ambiguous. This CDR3 has 16 amino acids. Trimming stripped 3 bases from V and 0 bases from J, with 12 bases between. Germline CDR1 MNHEY, CDR2 SVGAGI.

The chain joins TRBV6-4 to TRBJ2-7; D unresolved. V shed 0 bases and J shed 3 bases, with 6 bases lying between them. The CDR3 is 13 amino acids. Germline loops: CDR1 MRHNA, CDR2 SNTAGT. The CDR3 coding sequence is TGTGCCAGCAGTGACTCCCCTGGCTACGAGCAGTACTTC. Translating gives CASSDSPGYEQYF.

The CDR3: CASSQQGSGADTQYF. CDR3 nucleotide sequence: TGTGCCAGCAGCCAACAGGGGAGTGGGGCAGATACGCAGTATTTT. This sequence joins TRBV5-4 and TRBJ2-3, with 7 bases that match TRBD1. This CDR3 has 15 residues. The germline CDR1 and CDR2 sequences are SGHNT and YYREEE (reference sequence). With 4 bases clipped from V and 4 bases from J, the junction kept 9 bases outside the gene matches.

The chain recombines TRBV19 with TRBJ2-1; D is possibly TRBD2 (5 bases). The CDR3 extends over 13 amino acids. Germline CDR1 and CDR2: LNHDA and SQIVND (reference sequence). The ends were cut back, 7 bases at V and 4 bases at J, with 11 bases in the middle. DNA for the CDR3: TGTGCCAGTACCCCGACTACGTACAATGAGCAGTTCTTC. This gives the protein CASTPTTYNEQFF.

The chain recombines TRBV10-1 with TRBJ2-1; D remains unclear. Between the trimmed V and J ends, which lost 3 bases and 1 base, there was a span of 7 bases. The germline gives CDR1 WNHNN, CDR2 SYGVQD (reference sequence). This CDR3 is 14 amino acids long. The CDR3 DNA sequence: TGCGCCAGCAGTGACAGGCTTTCCTACAATGAGCAGTTCTTC. Translation gives CASSDRLSYNEQFF.

The chain recombines TRBV29-1 with TRBJ1-5; D remains ambiguous. Germline V gene sequence: CDR1 SQVTM, CDR2 ANQGSEA. The V end was cut by 4 bases, the J end by 5 bases, with 9 bases between. CDR3 length: 12 residues. CDR3 residues: CSVGVGDQPQHF. The CDR3 DNA sequence: TGCAGCGTTGGCGTAGGTGATCAGCCCCAGCATTTT.

This clone was seen more than once but under ten times. This chain links TRBV7-8 with TRBJ1-2, with D unresolved. Trimming cost V 5 bases and J 4 bases, with 14 bases left between them. Germline lookup yields CDR1 SGHVS and CDR2 FQNEAQ. CDR3 length: 14 amino acids. Here the CDR3 reads CASSPGEEAYGYTF. As DNA, the CDR3 is TGTGCCAGCAGCCCCGGTGAGGAGGCCTATGGCTACACCTTC.

The CDR3 DNA reads TGTGCCAGTAGTACCCTGAGTCTTGGAGAAAAACTGTTTTTT. It is translated as CASSTLSLGEKLFF. The chain recombines TRBV19 with TRBJ1-4; D gene ambiguous. This CDR3 contains 14 residues. Germline assignment: CDR1 LNHDA and CDR2 SQIVND (reference sequence). Trimming removed 4 bases from V and 8 bases from J, with 14 bases in between.

The chain recombines TRBV2 with TRBJ1-1; perhaps TRBD1 as D (6 bases). The CDR3 is 12 amino acids. Trimming took 4 bases from V and 7 from J, leaving 10 bases between them. CDR1 and CDR2 from the germline V gene are SNHLY and FYNNEI. CDR3 sequence: CASSVTGNEAFF. In DNA form, the CDR3 reads TGTGCCAGCAGTGTGACAGGTAATGAAGCTTTCTTT.

This chain connects TRBV2 to TRBJ2-5; D might be TRBD1 (6 bases). The CDR3 spans 14 residues. V shed 7 bases and J shed 5 bases, with 17 bases lying between them. Germline CDR1 and CDR2: SNHLY and FYNNEI. The CDR3 DNA reads as TGTGCCAGCATTCCACAGGGCCCTCGGGAGACCCAGTACTTC. Amino acids: CASIPQGPRETQYF.

A note on this clone: A read error may account for a junction end that differs from germline. The chain is built from TRBV7-7 and TRBJ2-5, with unresolved D. CDR1 is SSHAT and CDR2 is FNYEAQ in the germline V gene (reference sequence). The CDR3 is made up of 15 amino acids. CDR3 in amino acids: CASSLVGLHGETQYF. The CDR3 bases are TGTGCTAGCAGCTTAGTAGGGCTTCACGGAGAGACCCAGTACTTC. The full variable domain, its missing parts supplied by reference TRBV7-7 and TRBJ2-5, is GAGVSQSPRYKVTKRGQDVTLRCDPISSHATLYWYQQALGQGPEFLTYFNYEAQPDKSGLPSDRFSAERPEGSISTLTIQRTEQRDSAMYRCASSLVGLHGETQYFGPGTRLLVL.

In this sample, this clone turned up a few times. The chain recombines TRBV7-9 with TRBJ2-7, with D possibly being TRBD2 (5 bases). V was cut by 4 bases and J by 2 bases, with 12 bases left in between. Germline V gives CDR1 SEHNR, CDR2 FQNEAQ (reference sequence). The CDR3 contains 14 residues. This chain's CDR3 is CASSSKDFTYEQYF. The CDR3 bases are TGTGCCAGCAGCTCAAAGGACTTTACCTACGAGCAGTACTTC. Supplemented by reference TRBV7-9 and TRBJ2-7, the full variable domain reads DTGVSQNPRHKITKRGQNVTFRCDPISEHNRLYWYRQTLGQGPEFLTYFQNEAQLEKSRLLSDRFSAERPKGSFSTLEIQRTEQGDSAMYLCASSSKDFTYEQYFGPGTRLTVT.

This clone was observed a few times. The V gene is TRBV7-9, the J gene TRBJ1-1, with 8 bases fitting TRBD1. The CDR3 is 15 amino acids. Trimming removed 5 bases from V and 0 bases from J; junction bases left unmatched: 5. Looked up from germline, CDR1 is SEHNR and CDR2 is FQNEAQ (reference sequence). The chain's CDR3 is CASSPGTGMNTEAFF. As DNA, the CDR3 is TGTGCCAGCAGCCCAGGGACAGGTATGAACACTGAAGCTTTCTTT.

The genes are TRBV6-6 and TRBJ1-6; 7 bases match TRBD1. Germline trimming cut 6 bases from V and 9 bases from J; bases unmatched to any gene: 11. CDR3 length equals 15 residues. Per the germline V gene, CDR1 is MNHNY and CDR2 is SVGAGI (reference sequence). The CDR3 nucleotides read TGTGCCAGCAGGACCCCTGACAGGGCGGGTTCACCCCTCCACTTT. This encodes CASRTPDRAGSPLHF.

This clone was seen more than once but under ten times. This chain connects TRBV10-1 to TRBJ1-1; D unresolved. The length of the CDR3 is 14 residues. Trimming removed 6 bases at V and 1 base at J, with 12 bases between. Germline lookup yields CDR1 WNHNN and CDR2 SYGVQD (reference sequence). This chain's CDR3 is CASSYGLRNTEAFF. The CDR3 nucleotides read TGCGCCAGCAGCTATGGACTTCGGAACACTGAAGCTTTCTTT.

V gene TRBV2 combines with J gene TRBJ2-1, with D possibly TRBD2 on 5 matching bases. Germline V CDR1 and CDR2: SNHLY, FYNNEI. V lost 5 bases and J 7 bases, leaving 15 bases between the germline ends. The CDR3 sequence is 14 residues long. The CDR3 protein is CASSPDGKGNEQFF. The CDR3 DNA sequence: TGTGCCAGCAGTCCGGACGGGAAAGGGAATGAGCAGTTCTTC.

The rearrangement links TRBV10-3 to TRBJ2-7; no reliable D call. Deletions cut 2 bases from V and 4 bases from J, with 6 bases between. The CDR3 sequence is 12 residues long. CDR1 is ENHRY, CDR2 SYGVKD, per germline. The CDR3 sequence: CAISENGYEQYF. CDR3 nucleotide sequence: TGTGCCATCAGTGAGAACGGGTACGAGCAGTACTTC.

This clone was found a few times. In DNA, the CDR3 is TGTGCCAGCAGCGGAGAGACCCAGTACTTC. This sequence encodes CASSGETQYF. This chain uses TRBV11-1 with TRBJ2-5; no clear D gene. The length of the CDR3 is 10 residues. V was trimmed by 5 bases and J by 4 bases, leaving 2 bases between them. Looked up from germline, CDR1 is SGHAT and CDR2 is FQDESV (reference sequence).

The V gene is TRBV2, the J gene TRBJ2-5; unclear D gene. From germline, CDR1 is SNHLY and CDR2 FYNNEI. The CDR3 is 12 amino acids. Trimming removed 6 bases from V and 5 bases from J, with 10 bases in between. The CDR3 reads CASRGSGETQYF. The CDR3 nucleotides are TGTGCCAGCAGGGGTAGTGGGGAGACCCAGTACTTC.

This clone was picked up a small number of times. V usage is TRBV19 and J usage is TRBJ1-2, with D perhaps matching TRBD1 (6 bases). Between the trimmed V and J ends, which lost 7 bases and 4 bases, there was a span of 16 bases. CDR1 and CDR2 (germline): LNHDA, SQIVND (reference sequence). The length of the CDR3 is 14 residues. The CDR3: CASTPGGRIYGYTF. In DNA, the CDR3 is TGTGCCAGTACCCCCGGGGGCAGGATCTATGGCTACACCTTC.

The chain combines TRBV5-4 with TRBJ2-7, with 9 bases identical to TRBD1. V was pared by 4 bases and J by 5 bases, with 13 bases of the junction left unmatched. Germline CDR1 SGHNT, CDR2 YYREEE (reference sequence). This CDR3 has 16 residues. In DNA form, the CDR3 reads TGTGCCAGCAGCCTAACCGGGACAGGGCCTTTGGACGAGCAGTACTTC. It translates to CASSLTGTGPLDEQYF.